Presented here are 26 T cell receptor beta chains from one specimen sequenced in a study of patients and donors after allogeneic stem cell transplantation. TCRdb reprocessed the RT-PCR reads via MiXCR and lists one record per CDR3 protein. The table records approximately 200,000 distinct CDR3 sequences, around an eighth of them present only once. Specimen: blood, either unsorted or a sorted T cell fraction (not recorded which). The receptors originated from a human donor who was either an allogeneic HSCT recipient or a stem cell or donor lymphocyte infusion donor (not recorded which). It is not recorded whose cells these are; they may come from a transplant donor.

V usage is TRBV28 and J usage is TRBJ2-5; maybe TRBD1 (5 bases). This CDR3 region has 14 residues. V lost 6 bases to trimming and J lost 2 bases, with 13 bases between them. The germline gives CDR1 MDHEN, CDR2 SYDVKM. CDR3 DNA: TGTGCCAGCAGCACCAGGGATAGACAAGAGACCCAGTACTTC. Translated: CASSTRDRQETQYF.

This clonotype was picked up one time. The chain uses TRBV11-1 and TRBJ1-1, with a tentative D call TRBD1 (6 bases). Between the trimmed V and J ends, which lost 5 bases and 4 bases, there was a span of 26 bases. The germline CDR1 and CDR2 sequences are SGHAT and FQDESV (reference sequence). This CDR3 is built from 18 residues. The CDR3 loop is CASSRALSQQARGTEAFF. In DNA, the CDR3 is TGTGCCAGCAGCCGAGCCCTGAGCCAGCAGGCCAGGGGCACTGAAGCTTTCTTT.

This clonotype turned up a few times. The chain joins TRBV7-9 to TRBJ1-1; a possible D gene is TRBD1 (6 bases). V was pared by 3 bases and J by 7 bases, with 9 bases between. Germline CDR1 reads SEHNR; CDR2 reads FQNEAQ (reference sequence). The CDR3 covers 12 residues. The CDR3 protein is CASSFGGDEAFF. The CDR3 bases are TGTGCCAGCAGCTTCGGGGGCGATGAAGCTTTCTTT.

This chain uses TRBV12-3 or TRBV12-4 with TRBJ1-1; D is unresolved. V lost 6 bases, J lost 6 bases, and 14 bases lay in between. This CDR3 has 13 amino acids. CDR3 coding DNA: TGTGCCAGCAGCCCGCATAACACCCCTGAAGCTTTCTTT. Encoded protein: CASSPHNTPEAFF.

The table lists this clonotype with many counts. V usage is TRBV7-2 and J usage is TRBJ2-7, with 7 nucleotides matching TRBD2. The CDR3 loop spans 14 amino acids. Germline V gene lookup returns CDR1 SGHTA and CDR2 FQGNSA. Trimming at V came to 4 bases and at J to 4 bases, leaving 7 bases not matched to a gene. The CDR3 here is CASSSLGRGYEQYF. DNA of the CDR3: TGTGCCAGCAGCTCCCTGGGGCGGGGGTACGAGCAGTACTTC.

This clonotype was seen repeatedly, ten times or more. The rearrangement links TRBV6-2 or TRBV6-3 to TRBJ2-7; 7 nucleotides line up with TRBD2. Germline V gives CDR1 MNHEY, CDR2 SVGEGT. With 5 bases clipped from V and 0 bases from J, the junction kept 1 base outside the gene matches. The CDR3 runs to 13 residues. The CDR3: CASSRTSSYEQYF. For the CDR3, the DNA is TGTGCCAGCAGTCGGACTAGCTCCTACGAGCAGTACTTC.

The rearrangement joins TRBV30 to TRBJ2-7; D perhaps matches TRBD1 (5 bases). The CDR3 is 17 residues long. Germline lookup yields CDR1 GTSNPN and CDR2 SVGIG (reference sequence). The V end was cut by 0 bases, the J end by 4 bases, with 22 bases between. The CDR3 nucleotides read TGTGCCTGGAGTGTACGTATTTCCTGGGGCAGCCCTTACGAGCAGTACTTC. Its protein is CAWSVRISWGSPYEQYF.

The V call is TRBV20-1, the J call TRBJ2-3, with 9 positions matching TRBD2. Germline CDR1 reads DFQATT; CDR2 reads SNEGSKA (reference sequence). The CDR3 runs to 14 residues. Trimming at V came to 3 bases and at J to 4 bases, leaving 5 bases not matched to a gene. CDR3 amino acids: CSARRAGGADTQYF. CDR3 nucleotide sequence: TGCAGTGCTAGGAGAGCGGGGGGAGCAGATACGCAGTATTTT.

This clonotype has at least ten counts. This chain uses TRBV5-1 with TRBJ2-1; the D call may be TRBD1 or TRBD2 (5 bases each). V was trimmed by 4 bases and J by 5 bases, leaving 10 bases between them. Per germline, CDR1 SGHRS and CDR2 YFSETQ. This CDR3 region has 13 residues. The CDR3 nucleotides are TGCGCCAGCAGCCTAGGGACCAACAATGAGCAGTTCTTC. Translating it yields CASSLGTNNEQFF.

This clonotype was detected only a few times. The rearrangement uses TRBV5-1 and TRBJ2-5; D unresolved. In germline, CDR1 is SGHRS, CDR2 YFSETQ. V shed 7 bases and J shed 0 bases, with 16 bases lying between them. The CDR3 is 15 residues long. CDR3 in amino acids: CASRDQPRDQETQYF. Written as DNA, the CDR3 is TGCGCCAGCCGAGACCAGCCTCGTGACCAAGAGACCCAGTACTTC.

This clonotype was counted a few times. This chain joins TRBV5-1 and TRBJ2-7; perhaps TRBD1 as D (5 bases). The CDR3 spans 12 residues. Trimming took 7 bases from V and 3 from J, leaving 11 bases between them. Per the germline V gene, CDR1 is SGHRS and CDR2 is YFSETQ. CDR3 DNA sequence: TGCGCCAGCCAGAAAGGGGACTACGAGCAGTACTTC. Amino acids: CASQKGDYEQYF.

The chain combines TRBV7-2 with TRBJ2-3; 8 bases match TRBD2. This CDR3 spans 15 amino acids. Germline CDR1 and CDR2: SGHTA and FQGNSA. V shed 5 bases and J 1 base; nucleotides not matched to a gene: 5. The CDR3, as DNA: TGTGCCAGCAGCCAAAGGCGGGGGGGCACAGATACGCAGTATTTT. Its protein is CASSQRRGGTDTQYF.

J is TRBJ2-7 and V is TRBV30; D gene uncertain. V shed 2 bases and J shed 4 bases, with 6 bases lying between them. The CDR3 contains 11 residues. Per the germline V gene, CDR1 is GTSNPN and CDR2 is SVGIG (reference sequence). Here the CDR3 reads CAWSNQYEQYF. The CDR3 DNA reads TGTGCCTGGAGTAACCAGTACGAGCAGTACTTC. The full variable domain, rest sourced from reference TRBV30 and TRBJ2-7, is SQTIHQWPATLVQPVGSPLSLECTVEGTSNPNLYWYRQAAGRGLQLLFYSVGIGQISSEVPQNLSASRPQDRQFILSSKKLLLSDSGFYLCAWSNQYEQYFGPGTRLTVT.

This chain uses TRBV20-1 with TRBJ2-1; D remains ambiguous. Germline CDR1 is DFQATT and CDR2 is SNEGSKA (reference sequence). V lost 2 bases and J lost 0, with 11 bases in between. The CDR3 runs to 15 residues. CDR3 sequence reads: CSARSWSPSYNEQFF. The CDR3 DNA reads TGCAGTGCTAGATCTTGGAGCCCCTCCTACAATGAGCAGTTCTTC.

Many counts were recorded for this clonotype. The CDR3 region is CASSGERYSEQYF. The CDR3 DNA reads as TGTGCCAGCAGTGGCGAGAGATATAGCGAGCAGTACTTC. This chain links TRBV12-3 or TRBV12-4 with TRBJ2-7; D is uncertain. Trimming took off 5 bases at V and 6 bases at J, with 14 bases between the two ends. CDR3 length: 13 residues.

In its sample, this clonotype was seen a few times. The J gene is TRBJ2-7, the V gene TRBV11-2; the match to TRBD2 covers 12 bases. CDR1 SGHAT and CDR2 FQNNGV come from the germline V gene. With 4 bases clipped from V and 5 bases from J, the junction kept 6 bases outside the gene matches. The CDR3 is 15 residues long. The CDR3, as DNA: TGTGCCAGCAGCTCATCTAGCGGGAGGGCCCACGAGCAGTACTTC. It encodes CASSSSSGRAHEQYF. Combining the CDR3 with reference TRBV11-2 and TRBJ2-7 gives the whole variable domain EAGVAQSPRYKIIEKRQSVAFWCNPISGHATLYWYQQILGQGPKLLIQFQNNGVVDDSQLPKDRFSAERLKGVDSTLKIQPAKLEDSAVYLCASSSSSGRAHEQYFGPGTRLTVT.

The chain employs TRBV14 and TRBJ2-3, with D perhaps matching TRBD1 or TRBD2 (5 bases each). Germline assignment: CDR1 SGHDN and CDR2 FVKESK. This CDR3 has 15 amino acids. Deletions cut 0 bases from V and 6 bases from J, with 13 bases between. The CDR3 sequence is CASSQDLRDGDTQYF. The CDR3 DNA reads as TGTGCCAGCAGCCAAGATCTTAGGGACGGGGATACGCAGTATTTT.

This clonotype has at least ten counts. The chain combines TRBV5-4 with TRBJ2-7; unclear D gene. Germline lookup yields CDR1 SGHNT and CDR2 YYREEE (reference sequence). The length of the CDR3 is 13 residues. V gave up 2 bases and J gave up 5 bases, with 11 bases separating them. DNA for the CDR3: TGTGCCAGCAGCTTTGCCGATTACAACGAGCAGTACTTC. Protein product: CASSFADYNEQYF.

This clonotype has ten or more counts. The chain employs TRBV7-9 and TRBJ1-2; TRBD1 agrees at 7 bases. The CDR3 loop spans 16 amino acids. V gave up 2 bases and J gave up 2 bases; unmatched junction bases: 8. Germline V CDR1 and CDR2: SEHNR, FQNEAQ (reference sequence). The CDR3 region has the DNA TGTGCCAGCAGCTTATATCCGGGACAGATAAACTATGGCTACACCTTC. Protein sequence: CASSLYPGQINYGYTF.

The chain links TRBV4-2 to TRBJ2-7, with 9 nucleotides matching TRBD1. V shed 4 bases, J shed 3 bases, and the junction held 4 bases outside the gene matches. The CDR3 is 14 residues long. CDR1 and CDR2 from the germline V gene are LGHNA and YNFKEQ. This CDR3 reads CASSRDRELYEQYF. The CDR3 nucleotides are TGTGCCAGCAGCCGGGACAGGGAGCTCTACGAGCAGTACTTC.

This clonotype showed up just a few times. The chain joins TRBV4-2 to TRBJ2-3; TRBD2 aligns across 7 bases. Germline CDR1 and CDR2: LGHNA and YNFKEQ. The ends lost 4 bases at V and 1 base at J; junction bases unmatched: 5. This CDR3 is 15 amino acids long. The CDR3 region has the DNA TGTGCCAGCAGCCTTCGCGCGGGGGGCACAGATACGCAGTATTTT. Amino acids: CASSLRAGGTDTQYF.

In its sample, this clonotype was seen many times. The chain combines TRBV4-1 with TRBJ2-6, with D perhaps matching TRBD1 (6 bases). The V end was cut by 0 bases, the J end by 0 bases, with 24 bases between. The CDR3 loop spans 22 amino acids. CDR1 and CDR2 from the germline V gene are MGHRA and YSYEKL. The DNA for the CDR3 is TGCGCCAGCAGCCAAGAATGGGGTGTTGTCAGGGGCCCCAGCTCTGGGGCCAACGTCCTGACTTTC. The encoded protein is CASSQEWGVVRGPSSGANVLTF.

This clonotype was found a few times. The chain combines TRBV11-2 with TRBJ2-1; D assignment may be TRBD1 or TRBD2 (5 bases each). The CDR3 sequence is 14 residues long. V was shortened by 1 base and J by 3 bases, with 7 bases between the two germline ends. Looked up from germline, CDR1 is SGHAT and CDR2 is FQNNGV. Here the CDR3 reads CASSLAGSYNEQFF. CDR3 DNA sequence: TGTGCCAGCAGCTTAGCAGGGAGCTACAATGAGCAGTTCTTC.

This clonotype was found many times. J is TRBJ1-4 and V is TRBV11-3, with D uncertain. Germline CDR1 reads SGHNT; CDR2 reads YENEEA. The CDR3 is 16 residues long. V lost 1 base to trimming and J lost 5 bases, with 14 bases between them. CDR3 sequence reads: CASSLGTLGGNEKLFF. CDR3 in DNA: TGTGCCAGCAGCTTAGGAACGCTTGGAGGGAATGAAAAACTGTTTTTT.

The V call is TRBV12-3 or TRBV12-4, the J call TRBJ2-3; D is unresolved. The germline V and J ends were trimmed by 6 bases and 6 bases, with 13 bases remaining between them. CDR3 length equals 13 residues. The CDR3 reads CASSLSMGDTQYF. In nucleotides, the CDR3 is TGTGCCAGCAGCTTAAGTATGGGTGATACGCAGTATTTT.

This clonotype came up many times. The chain recombines TRBV5-5 with TRBJ1-2; D gene unclear. The CDR3 contains 16 residues. The germline V gene encodes CDR1 SGHKS and CDR2 YYEKEE (reference sequence). V was clipped by 2 bases and J by 8 bases, with 22 bases between them. The CDR3 region has the DNA TGTGCCAGCAGCTTTGAAACCCGTGTACTCACTCGGGGCTACACCTTC. Its translation: CASSFETRVLTRGYTF.